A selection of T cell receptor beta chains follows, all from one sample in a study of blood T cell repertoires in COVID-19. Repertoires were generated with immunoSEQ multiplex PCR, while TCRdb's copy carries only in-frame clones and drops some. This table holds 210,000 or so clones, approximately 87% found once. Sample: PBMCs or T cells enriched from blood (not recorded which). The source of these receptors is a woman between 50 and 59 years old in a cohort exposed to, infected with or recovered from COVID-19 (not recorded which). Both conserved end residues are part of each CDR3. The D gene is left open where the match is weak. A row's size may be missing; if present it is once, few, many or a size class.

CDR3 DNA: TGTGCCAGCACGTGGGGGGGCTCAGATACGCAGTATTTT; CDR3 protein: CASTWGGSDTQYF; clone size: -; D gene: -; J gene: TRBJ2-3; V gene: TRBV2
CDR3 DNA: TGTGCCAGCAGCTTGTCGTACGAGCAGTACTTC; CDR3 protein: CASSLSYEQYF; clone size: -; D gene: -; J gene: TRBJ2-7; V gene: TRBV7-9
CDR3 DNA: TGTGCCAGCAGTCCTTCCCCCGTCTACGAGCAGTACTTC; CDR3 protein: CASSPSPVYEQYF; clone size: -; D gene: -; J gene: TRBJ2-7; V gene: TRBV2
CDR3 DNA: TGTGCCAGCAGTGAAGGTCCCTACACAGATACGCAGTATTTT; CDR3 protein: CASSEGPYTDTQYF; clone size: -; D gene: -; J gene: TRBJ2-3; V gene: TRBV2
CDR3 DNA: TGTGCCAGCAGCTTAAGGGGGTTGGAGGAAAAACTGTTTTTT; CDR3 protein: CASSLRGLEEKLFF; clone size: -; D gene: -; J gene: TRBJ1-4; V gene: TRBV7-2
CDR3 DNA: TGTGCCACGCGGGGGGCGAACACCGGGGAGCTGTTTTTT; CDR3 protein: CATRGANTGELFF; clone size: -; D gene: TRBD2; J gene: TRBJ2-2; V gene: TRBV14
CDR3 DNA: TGTGCCAGCAGCTTAGACCGGACAGGGGGTGGTTCACCCCTCCACTTT; CDR3 protein: CASSLDRTGGGSPLHF; clone size: -; D gene: TRBD1; J gene: TRBJ1-6; V gene: TRBV13
CDR3 DNA: TGTGCCAGCAACCCGACAGGGGTTCAAGATGGCTACACCTTC; CDR3 protein: CASNPTGVQDGYTF; clone size: -; D gene: TRBD1; J gene: TRBJ1-2; V gene: TRBV6-5
CDR3 DNA: TGTGCCAGCAGCTCGAGGAACACTGAAGCTTTCTTT; CDR3 protein: CASSSRNTEAFF; clone size: -; D gene: -; J gene: TRBJ1-1; V gene: TRBV7-9
CDR3 DNA: TGTGCCAGCAGCTCCGGGAGAGCGGGACGTCGATCTGGAAACACCATATATTTT; CDR3 protein: CASSSGRAGRRSGNTIYF; clone size: once; D gene: -; J gene: TRBJ1-3; V gene: TRBV7-2
CDR3 DNA: TGTGCCAGTAGTAGACTAGCGGGGGGGCTGGGGAATGAGCAGTTCTTC; CDR3 protein: CASSRLAGGLGNEQFF; clone size: -; D gene: TRBD2; J gene: TRBJ2-1; V gene: TRBV19
CDR3 DNA: TGTGCCAGCAGAACCGGGGACAGAAGAGATCAGCCCCAGCATTTT; CDR3 protein: CASRTGDRRDQPQHF; clone size: -; D gene: TRBD1; J gene: TRBJ1-5; V gene: TRBV28
CDR3 DNA: TGCAGCGTTGAGTCGGACAGGGATGAAGCTTTCTTT; CDR3 protein: CSVESDRDEAFF; clone size: -; D gene: TRBD1; J gene: TRBJ1-1; V gene: TRBV29-1
CDR3 DNA: TGCGCCAGCCAAGCCCGCCCGGCCTCGACAGAATTTAACGAGGTGCAAACCTACGAGCAGTACTTC; CDR3 protein: CASQARPASTEFNEVQTYEQYF; clone size: -; D gene: -; J gene: TRBJ2-7; V gene: TRBV5-1
CDR3 DNA: TGTGCCAGCAGCCCCATTGTAGCGGGGGCCGGGGATACGCAGTATTTT; CDR3 protein: CASSPIVAGAGDTQYF; clone size: once; D gene: TRBD2; J gene: TRBJ2-3; V gene: TRBV7-9
CDR3 DNA: TGTGCCAGCAGCCATGAAAGGGGGGGGCAGGCTAATGAAAAACTGTTTTTT; CDR3 protein: CASSHERGGQANEKLFF; clone size: -; D gene: -; J gene: TRBJ1-4; V gene: TRBV5-6
CDR3 DNA: TGTGCCAGCAGCGTAGAGGGACAGGGCCTATATGGCTACACCTTC; CDR3 protein: CASSVEGQGLYGYTF; clone size: -; D gene: TRBD1; J gene: TRBJ1-2; V gene: TRBV9
CDR3 DNA: TGTGCCAGCAGCGCAGGGGGCAGAGGTGAAAAACTGTTTTTT; CDR3 protein: CASSAGGRGEKLFF; clone size: -; D gene: TRBD1; J gene: TRBJ1-4; V gene: TRBV9
CDR3 DNA: TGCGCCAGCAGCCAAGATCTAATTCTTTGGACAGGCAATCAGCCCCAGCATTTT; CDR3 protein: CASSQDLILWTGNQPQHF; clone size: -; D gene: -; J gene: TRBJ1-5; V gene: TRBV4-3
CDR3 DNA: TGTGCCAGCAGCTTAATGCCGGGAGAGCAGTACTTC; CDR3 protein: CASSLMPGEQYF; clone size: -; D gene: -; J gene: TRBJ2-7; V gene: TRBV13
CDR3 DNA: TGTGCCAGCAGCTTAGACTCAGGGGGCAACTACGAGCAGTACTTC; CDR3 protein: CASSLDSGGNYEQYF; clone size: -; D gene: TRBD1; J gene: TRBJ2-7; V gene: TRBV7-9
CDR3 DNA: TGTGCCAGCAGCTTAACACCACAGGGGGCGAGTGGCTACACCTTC; CDR3 protein: CASSLTPQGASGYTF; clone size: -; D gene: TRBD1; J gene: TRBJ1-2; V gene: TRBV7-3
CDR3 DNA: TGTGCCAGCAGCCTATTTCACTTAGCTTTCTTT; CDR3 protein: CASSLFHLAFF; clone size: -; D gene: -; J gene: TRBJ1-1; V gene: TRBV25-1
CDR3 DNA: TGTGCCAGCAGTCGCGGAGACGGTAAAAATCAGCCCCAGCATTTT; CDR3 protein: CASSRGDGKNQPQHF; clone size: -; D gene: -; J gene: TRBJ1-5; V gene: TRBV2
CDR3 DNA: TGCAGTGCTGGGGGGGCCAGGCTTAAATATTTT; CDR3 protein: CSAGGARLKYF; clone size: few; D gene: -; J gene: TRBJ2-3; V gene: TRBV20-1
CDR3 DNA: TGCGCCAGCAGCCAAGCTAGCGGGGGTGGGCATGAGCAGTTCTTC; CDR3 protein: CASSQASGGGHEQFF; clone size: -; D gene: TRBD2; J gene: TRBJ2-1; V gene: TRBV4-3
CDR3 DNA: TGTGCCAGCAGTGAAAGAGTCCAGGGGTCAGATACGCAGTATTTT; CDR3 protein: CASSERVQGSDTQYF; clone size: -; D gene: -; J gene: TRBJ2-3; V gene: TRBV2
CDR3 DNA: TGTGCCCCGGCCGTCAGACTCGTACCAGAGACCCAGTACTTC; CDR3 protein: CAPAVRLVPETQYF; clone size: -; D gene: -; J gene: TRBJ2-5; V gene: TRBV21-1
CDR3 DNA: TGTGCCAGCAGCCAAGATCTTTATGGGACATATAGCAATCAGCCCCAGCATTTT; CDR3 protein: CASSQDLYGTYSNQPQHF; clone size: -; D gene: -; J gene: TRBJ1-5; V gene: TRBV3-1/TRBV3-2
CDR3 DNA: TGTGCCAGCAGCTTAACCAGGACAAACACACGCCAAGAGACCCAGTACTTC; CDR3 protein: CASSLTRTNTRQETQYF; clone size: -; D gene: -; J gene: TRBJ2-5; V gene: TRBV7-9
CDR3 DNA: TGTGCCAGCAGCTCGCAGCCAGGACAGGGCTACGAGCAGTACTTC; CDR3 protein: CASSSQPGQGYEQYF; clone size: once; D gene: TRBD1; J gene: TRBJ2-7; V gene: TRBV11-3
CDR3 DNA: TGTGCCAGCAGCTTAAGGCTTGCGGGGGCGGGTGAGCAGTTCTTC; CDR3 protein: CASSLRLAGAGEQFF; clone size: -; D gene: -; J gene: TRBJ2-1; V gene: TRBV7-3
CDR3 DNA: TGTGCCAGCCGACAGGGGGCTAAGGGCTACACCTTC; CDR3 protein: CASRQGAKGYTF; clone size: -; D gene: TRBD1; J gene: TRBJ1-2; V gene: TRBV28
CDR3 DNA: TGTGCCAGCAGCTTGGGGGCGGGGGGGCCCGTGGATACGCAGTATTTT; CDR3 protein: CASSLGAGGPVDTQYF; clone size: -; D gene: TRBD2; J gene: TRBJ2-3; V gene: TRBV5-4
CDR3 DNA: TGTGCCAGCAGTATCAGAACAGGGGCTAGCAATCAGCCCCAGCATTTT; CDR3 protein: CASSIRTGASNQPQHF; clone size: once; D gene: TRBD1; J gene: TRBJ1-5; V gene: TRBV28
CDR3 DNA: TGTGCCACCAGTGATTCTGGACAGCCCGGAAGGCCCCAGCATTTT; CDR3 protein: CATSDSGQPGRPQHF; clone size: once; D gene: -; J gene: TRBJ1-5; V gene: TRBV24-1